This T cell receptor (beta chain) derives from a study of blood T cell repertoires in COVID-19. The wider study: Samples representing acute and convalescent COVID-19 were sourced from the United States, Italy and Spain.

In the original workflow: Cell counts per sample came from amplifying reference gene primers. This table comes from immunoSEQ multiplex PCR, and its TCRdb copy is limited to in-frame clones, with some not included. V, J and clone size were drawn from that table, and D and trimming were deduced from the DNA. The data show just over 150,000 clones, with 70% to 85% seen just once and approximately 7% held by the top ten. V was pared by 6 bases and J by 1 base, with 7 bases between. The CDR3 has 13 residues. This clonotype originated in a woman aged 40 to 49 with COVID-19, enrolled during active disease. This rearrangement joins TRBV12-3 or TRBV12-4 to TRBJ1-5; D is undetermined. The material sequenced was peripheral blood. This CDR3 reads CASRWQSNQPQHF. The CDR3 DNA follows: TGTGCCAGCAGGTGGCAGAGCAATCAGCCCCAGCATTTT.